This T cell receptor (beta chain) comes out of a study of T cell responses to AZD1222 COVID-19 vaccine. The germline gives CDR1 LGHNA, CDR2 YSLEER. The CDR3 covers 16 residues. With 0 bases removed from V and 3 bases from J, the gap between germline ends came to 14 bases. Assay used: immunoSEQ multiplex PCR; TCRdb lists only in-frame clones, some missing. The repertoire consists of about 180,000 clones, with almost 90% occurring once and the leading ten covering approximately 10%. This clone has a handful of counts. The chain couples TRBV4-3 to TRBJ1-1, with D tentatively TRBD1 (6 bases). Sequences were derived from peripheral blood, sampled 28 days after the second AZD1222 dose. This TCR derives from an adult who received the AZD1222 COVID-19 vaccine. This CDR3 is CASSQDTGRVDTEAFF. Written as DNA, the CDR3 is TGCGCCAGCAGCCAAGATACAGGGAGGGTGGACACTGAAGCTTTCTTT.